The rows below give T cell receptor beta chains drawn from one sample of a study of beta chain features in type 1 diabetes. Assay used: immunoSEQ multiplex PCR; TCRdb lists only in-frame clones, some missing. The table lists more than 200,000 clones, roughly 17% of them singletons, with about 0.078% in the top ten. The sequenced material came from naive CD4+ T cells from blood. The receptor source for this set is a man aged 25 to 40 with type 1 diabetes. CDR3s include the opening cysteine and the closing phenylalanine or tryptophan. The order of the fields is clone size, D gene, J gene, V gene, CDR3 protein, CDR3 DNA. A D gene is named only where the DNA matches it firmly. Expanded clones are given a class, and other clones once, few, many or no size at all.

few	TRBD1	TRBJ2-1	TRBV2	CASSEWTGGNNEQFF	TGTGCCAGCAGTGAGTGGACAGGGGGCAACAATGAGCAGTTCTTC
-	TRBD1	TRBJ2-1	TRBV7-9	CASSFERQGSYNEQFF	TGTGCCAGCAGCTTTGAGCGACAGGGCTCCTACAATGAGCAGTTCTTC
-	-	TRBJ1-4	TRBV25-1	CASTGDNEKLFF	TGTGCCAGCACTGGGGATAATGAAAAACTGTTTTTT
few	-	TRBJ2-1	TRBV7-3	CASNIPEREQFF	TGTGCCAGCAACATACCGGAGAGGGAGCAGTTCTTC
few	-	TRBJ2-7	TRBV15	CATSIWQGSVGEQYF	TGTGCCACCAGCATCTGGCAGGGTAGTGTAGGCGAGCAGTACTTC
-	-	TRBJ1-5	TRBV30	CAWSVRAEQPQHF	TGTGCCTGGAGTGTACGGGCCGAGCAGCCCCAGCATTTT
-	TRBD1	TRBJ2-2	TRBV7-2	CASSLWDRVSRELFF	TGTGCCAGCAGCTTATGGGACAGGGTTTCTCGGGAGCTGTTTTTT
-	-	TRBJ2-7	TRBV7-2	CASTVGGQSSYEQYF	TGTGCCAGCACCGTGGGGGGGCAGAGCTCCTACGAGCAGTACTTC
few	TRBD1	TRBJ2-1	TRBV9	CASSVAVQGPQLDPFF	TGTGCCAGCAGCGTTGCGGTACAGGGGCCCCAACTTGACCCGTTCTTC
once	-	TRBJ2-3	TRBV7-9	CASSVTGITQYF	TGTGCCAGCAGCGTCACAGGGATAACGCAGTATTTT
few	-	TRBJ1-2	TRBV7-9	CASTGLVGYTF	TGTGCCAGTACAGGGTTAGTTGGCTACACCTTC
few	-	TRBJ2-1	TRBV9	CASSPDSGSYNEQFF	TGTGCCAGCAGCCCCGATAGCGGATCCTACAATGAGCAGTTCTTC
-	-	TRBJ2-5	TRBV7-8	CASSLDTGWGETQYF	TGTGCCAGCAGCTTAGACACAGGGTGGGGAGAGACCCAGTACTTC
-	-	TRBJ1-1	TRBV28	CASSTGPYEAFF	TGTGCCAGCAGTACTGGACCGTATGAAGCTTTCTTT
-	-	TRBJ2-7	TRBV27	CASSSSVISYEQYF	TGTGCCAGCAGTTCTAGCGTAATCTCCTACGAGCAGTACTTC
-	-	TRBJ2-6	TRBV27	CASSPLGPGVKGANVLTF	TGTGCCAGCAGTCCTCTAGGACCAGGGGTGAAAGGGGCCAACGTCCTGACTTTC
few	-	TRBJ2-7	TRBV7-9	CASSRDSDEQYF	TGTGCCAGCAGCCGCGACAGCGACGAGCAGTACTTC
-	-	TRBJ2-6	TRBV25-1	CASRTGANVLTF	TGTGCCAGCAGAACTGGGGCCAACGTCCTGACTTTC
once	TRBD1	TRBJ2-1	TRBV11-1	CASSPDRTDEQFF	TGTGCCAGCAGCCCGGACAGGACCGATGAGCAGTTCTTC
-	-	TRBJ2-5	TRBV9	CASSGQLSLETQYF	TGTGCCAGCAGCGGTCAACTTAGCCTGGAGACCCAGTACTTC
few	-	TRBJ2-2	TRBV4-3	CASSQEQGGSYTGELFF	TGCGCCAGCAGCCAAGAACAGGGTGGGTCGTACACCGGGGAGCTGTTTTTT
-	TRBD1	TRBJ2-7	TRBV27	CASSSDRSYEQYF	TGTGCCAGCAGTTCGGACAGGTCCTACGAGCAGTACTTC
few	TRBD1	TRBJ2-5	TRBV9	CASSATGQGETQYF	TGTGCCAGCAGCGCTACCGGACAGGGTGAGACCCAGTACTTC
-	-	TRBJ2-1	TRBV7-2	CASSLIGNEQFF	TGTGCCAGCAGCTTAATTGGGAATGAGCAGTTCTTC
few	TRBD1	TRBJ1-1	TRBV27	CASSSDRAVGEAFF	TGTGCCAGCAGTTCAGACAGGGCAGTTGGAGAAGCTTTCTTT
-	-	TRBJ1-1	TRBV29-1	CSVEGAFF	TGCAGCGTTGAAGGGGCTTTCTTT